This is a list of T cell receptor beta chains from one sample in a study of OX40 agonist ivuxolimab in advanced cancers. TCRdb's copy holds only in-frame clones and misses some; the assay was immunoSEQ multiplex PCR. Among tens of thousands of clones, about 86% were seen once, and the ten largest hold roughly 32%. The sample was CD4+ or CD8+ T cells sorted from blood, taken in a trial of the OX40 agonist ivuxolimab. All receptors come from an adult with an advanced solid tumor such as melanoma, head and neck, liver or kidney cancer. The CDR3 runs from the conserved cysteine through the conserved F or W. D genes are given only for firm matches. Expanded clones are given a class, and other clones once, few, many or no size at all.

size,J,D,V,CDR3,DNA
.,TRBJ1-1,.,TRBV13,CASSLARGPTEAFF,TGTGCCAGCAGCTTAGCACGAGGGCCAACTGAAGCTTTCTTT
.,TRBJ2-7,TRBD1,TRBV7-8,CASSLPDRGQYF,TGTGCCAGCAGCTTGCCCGACAGGGGGCAGTACTTC
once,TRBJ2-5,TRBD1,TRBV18,CASSPAGGGETQYF,TGTGCCAGCTCACCAGCAGGGGGCGGAGAGACCCAGTACTTC
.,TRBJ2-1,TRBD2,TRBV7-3,CASSSSGTSGNDEQFF,TGTGCCAGCAGCTCTTCCGGGACTAGCGGGAATGATGAGCAGTTCTTC
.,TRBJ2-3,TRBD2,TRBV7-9,CASSLTSEDTQYF,TGTGCCAGCAGCCTGACTAGCGAAGATACGCAGTATTTT
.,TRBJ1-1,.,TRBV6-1,CASTQDTEAFF,TGTGCCAGCACCCAGGATACTGAAGCTTTCTTT
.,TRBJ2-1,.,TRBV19,CASSITGTPYNEQFF,TGTGCCAGTAGTATAACCGGGACCCCTTACAATGAGCAGTTCTTC
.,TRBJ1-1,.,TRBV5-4,CASSCRDGLCEAFF,TGTGCCAGCAGCTGCCGGGACGGTCTATGTGAAGCTTTCTTT
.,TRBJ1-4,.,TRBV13,CASSLYSFNEKLFF,TGTGCCAGCAGCTTGTACAGCTTTAATGAAAAACTGTTTTTT
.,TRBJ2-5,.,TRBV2,CASSERWRGRTQETQYF,TGTGCCAGCAGTGAAAGATGGAGGGGGAGGACCCAAGAGACCCAGTACTTC
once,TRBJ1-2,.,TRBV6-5,CASSYSAGVDGYTF,TGTGCCAGCAGTTACTCTGCGGGGGTCGATGGCTACACCTTC
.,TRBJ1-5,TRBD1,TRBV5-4,CASSPSSGGINQPQHF,TGTGCCAGCAGCCCAAGCTCAGGGGGCATCAATCAGCCCCAGCATTTT
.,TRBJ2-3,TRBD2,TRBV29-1,CSVEEGFSGSRTDTQYF,TGCAGCGTTGAAGAGGGATTTAGCGGGAGCCGCACAGATACGCAGTATTTT
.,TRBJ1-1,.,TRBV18,CASSPEFDRNTEAFF,TGTGCCAGCTCACCAGAGTTCGACAGGAACACTGAAGCTTTCTTT
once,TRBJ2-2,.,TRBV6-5,CASSPSGTYTGELFF,TGTGCCAGCAGTCCGTCCGGGACCTATACCGGGGAGCTGTTTTTT
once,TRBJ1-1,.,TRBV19,CASSMLGGENTEAFF,TGTGCCAGTAGTATGCTAGGGGGGGAGAACACTGAAGCTTTCTTT
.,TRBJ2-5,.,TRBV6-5,CASSYPPQYF,TGTGCCAGCAGTTACCCCCCCCAGTACTTC
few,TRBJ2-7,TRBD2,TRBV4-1,CASSRDGDTGRDFYEQYF,TGCGCCAGCAGCCGGGACGGGGATACGGGGAGGGACTTCTACGAGCAGTACTTC
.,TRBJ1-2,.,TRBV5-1,CASSLGWLGTNYGYTF,TGCGCCAGCAGCTTGGGCTGGCTGGGCACTAACTATGGCTACACCTTC
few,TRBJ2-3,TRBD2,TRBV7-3,CASSLLAGGTDTQYF,TGTGCCAGCAGCTTACTAGCGGGAGGCACAGATACGCAGTATTTT
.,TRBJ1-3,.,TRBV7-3,CASGAGNTIYF,TGTGCCAGCGGTGCGGGAAACACCATATATTTT
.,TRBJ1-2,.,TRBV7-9,CASSSTGTVYGYTF,TGTGCCAGCAGCTCAACCGGGACTGTCTATGGCTACACCTTC
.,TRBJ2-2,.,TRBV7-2,CASSLSRAWSHTGELFF,TGTGCCAGCAGCTTGAGCAGAGCCTGGTCACACACCGGGGAGCTGTTTTTT
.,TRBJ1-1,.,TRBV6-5,CASSYSLGGNTEAFF,TGTGCCAGCAGTTACTCGTTGGGGGGGAACACTGAAGCTTTCTTT
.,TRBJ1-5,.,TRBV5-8,CASSLGWNSNQPQHF,TGTGCCAGCAGTCTCGGGTGGAATAGCAATCAGCCCCAGCATTTT
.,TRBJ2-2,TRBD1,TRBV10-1,CASRQTGGSGELFF,TGCGCCAGCAGGCAAACAGGGGGCTCCGGGGAGCTGTTTTTT
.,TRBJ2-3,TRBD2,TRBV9,CASSVGDYTDTQYF,TGTGCCAGCAGCGTAGGGGACTACACAGATACGCAGTATTTT
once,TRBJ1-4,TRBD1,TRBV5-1,CASSFAQGAGEKLFF,TGCGCCAGCAGCTTCGCACAGGGGGCGGGTGAAAAACTGTTTTTT
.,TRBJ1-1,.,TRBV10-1,CAPDSTSMNTEAFF,TGCGCCCCGGACAGTACAAGCATGAACACTGAAGCTTTCTTT
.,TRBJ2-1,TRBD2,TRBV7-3,CASSSGLAGGEQFF,TGTGCCAGCAGCTCGGGACTAGCGGGAGGTGAGCAGTTCTTC
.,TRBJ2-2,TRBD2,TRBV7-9,CASSLGGNAGELFF,TGTGCCAGCAGCTTGGGAGGGAACGCCGGGGAGCTGTTTTTT
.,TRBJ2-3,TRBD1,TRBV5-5,CASSSSLDRGTDTQYF,TGTGCCAGCAGCTCCTCCCTCGACAGGGGAACAGATACGCAGTATTTT
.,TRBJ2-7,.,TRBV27,CASSLSRGFEQYF,TGTGCCAGCAGTTTATCGAGAGGGTTCGAGCAGTACTTC
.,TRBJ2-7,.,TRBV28,CASSPGDFTVADQYF,TGTGCCAGCAGCCCCGGGGACTTTACCGTGGCTGATCAGTACTTC
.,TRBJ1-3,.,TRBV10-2,CASSESAGFGNTIYF,TGCGCCAGCAGTGAGTCGGCGGGTTTTGGAAACACCATATATTTT